The source of this T cell receptor beta chain is a study of T cell changes during pregnancy in multiple sclerosis. Germline V gives CDR1 SGDLS, CDR2 YYNGEE. There are 17 residues in the CDR3. J gave up 3 bases and V 0 bases, and 7 bases lay outside the gene matches. Data came from immunoSEQ multiplex PCR; TCRdb stores just in-frame clones and leaves some out. This table has around 130,000 clones, about 93% appearing once. The receptor's source is a female donor with multiple sclerosis, enrolled in a pregnancy study. The chain is built from TRBV9 and TRBJ1-1; 11 bases align to TRBD1. The sample here was peripheral blood, taken before pregnancy. CDR3 region: CASSVAGQGAGDTEAFF. The DNA of the CDR3 is TGTGCCAGCAGCGTAGCCGGACAGGGGGCGGGAGACACTGAAGCTTTCTTT.